The next 2 T cell receptor beta chains were all read from a single sample in a study of cytotoxic CD8 clonotypes in ibrutinib-treated CLL. Libraries were prepared by immunoSEQ multiplex PCR; TCRdb keeps only in-frame clonotypes and omits some of them. The table shows about 15,000 clones, with less than 70% occurring only once. This specimen consisted of PBMCs, obtained before ibrutinib treatment. The receptor set was obtained from a human donor with chronic lymphocytic leukemia.

This chain uses TRBV7-2 with TRBJ2-1; TRBD2 matches at 16 bases. Germline V gene sequence: CDR1 SGHTA, CDR2 FQGNSA. V shed 4 bases and J 7 bases; nucleotides not matched to a gene: 10. The CDR3 has 18 residues. CDR3 bases: TGTGCCAGCAGCTCGTTACCGGGACTAGCGGGAGGGCGAAATGAGCAGTTCTTC. Translated, it gives CASSSLPGLAGGRNEQFF. Full variable domain (missing parts from reference TRBV7-2 and TRBJ2-1): GAGVSQSPSNKVTEKGKDVELRCDPISGHTALYWYRQSLGQGLEFLIYFQGNSAPDKSGLPSDRFSAERTGGSVSTLTIQRTQQEDSAVYLCASSSLPGLAGGRNEQFFGPGTRLTVL.

This rearrangement joins TRBV19 to TRBJ1-1, with a weak D call TRBD1 (6 bases). V gave up 9 bases and J gave up 4 bases, with 15 bases separating them. The germline V gene encodes CDR1 LNHDA and CDR2 SQIVND (reference sequence). The CDR3 runs to 13 residues. The CDR3 DNA reads TGTGCCAGCCTGGGGGCCCATGGCACTGAAGCTTTCTTT. This codes for CASLGAHGTEAFF.